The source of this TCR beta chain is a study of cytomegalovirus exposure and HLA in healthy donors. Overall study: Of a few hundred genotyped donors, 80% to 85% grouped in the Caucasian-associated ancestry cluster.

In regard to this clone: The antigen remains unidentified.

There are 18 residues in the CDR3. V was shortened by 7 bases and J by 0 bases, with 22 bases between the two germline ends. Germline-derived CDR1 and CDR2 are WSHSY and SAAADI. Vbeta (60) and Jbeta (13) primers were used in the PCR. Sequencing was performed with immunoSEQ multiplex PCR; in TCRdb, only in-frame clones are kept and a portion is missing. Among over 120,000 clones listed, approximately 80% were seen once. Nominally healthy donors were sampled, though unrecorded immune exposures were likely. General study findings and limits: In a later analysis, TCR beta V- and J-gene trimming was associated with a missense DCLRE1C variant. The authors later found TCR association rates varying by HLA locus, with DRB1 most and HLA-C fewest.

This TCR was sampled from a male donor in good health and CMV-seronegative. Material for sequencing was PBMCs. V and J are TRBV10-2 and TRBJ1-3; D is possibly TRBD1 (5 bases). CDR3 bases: TGCGCCAGCACCAGGGACTCCACCGGAATTCGCTCTGGAAACACCATATATTTT. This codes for CASTRDSTGIRSGNTIYF.